These T cell receptor beta chains were read from a single sample in a study of cytomegalovirus exposure and HLA in healthy donors. Data came from immunoSEQ multiplex PCR; TCRdb stores just in-frame clones and leaves some out. The table records around 60,000 clones, almost 97% of them present only once. Input material: PBMCs. The receptor set was obtained from a young woman in good health and CMV-seronegative. CDR3s include the opening cysteine and the closing phenylalanine or tryptophan. The D gene is left open where the match is weak. Where a row states a size, it is once, few, many or the class of an expanded clone; other rows omit it.

j_call: TRBJ2-6
d_call: TRBD2
clone_size: once
v_call: TRBV19
cdr3_nt: TGTGCCAGTACCAGACTAGCTGACCCCTCTGGGGCCAACGTCCTGACTTTC
cdr3_aa: CASTRLADPSGANVLTF

j_call: TRBJ2-7
d_call: TRBD1
clone_size: -
v_call: TRBV4-3
cdr3_nt: TGCGCCAGCAGCCACCTCGCCGGGACAGGCAACTTCTACGAGCAGTACTTC
cdr3_aa: CASSHLAGTGNFYEQYF

j_call: TRBJ2-3
d_call: TRBD1
clone_size: -
v_call: TRBV6-6
cdr3_nt: TGTGCCAGCAGTTCCTCAGCAGGGGGCCCAGATACGCAGTATTTT
cdr3_aa: CASSSSAGGPDTQYF

j_call: TRBJ2-5
d_call: TRBD1
clone_size: -
v_call: TRBV7-3
cdr3_nt: TGTGCCAGCAGCTTGACAGGGGGGTTCCAAGAGACCCAGTACTTC
cdr3_aa: CASSLTGGFQETQYF

j_call: TRBJ1-2
d_call: TRBD1
clone_size: -
v_call: TRBV28
cdr3_nt: TGTGCCAGCAGTTTCGGGGGACAGGGGGCGCGTGGCTACACCTTC
cdr3_aa: CASSFGGQGARGYTF

j_call: TRBJ2-1
d_call: TRBD2
clone_size: -
v_call: TRBV2
cdr3_nt: TGTGCCAGCAGTGTGGTTGGACTAGCGGGCCCGGGGCAGTTCTTC
cdr3_aa: CASSVVGLAGPGQFF

j_call: TRBJ2-7
d_call: -
clone_size: -
v_call: TRBV11-2
cdr3_nt: TGTGCCAGCAGCTTAGAGGAGGCCTACGAGCAGTACTTC
cdr3_aa: CASSLEEAYEQYF

j_call: TRBJ2-7
d_call: TRBD2
clone_size: few
v_call: TRBV4-1
cdr3_nt: TGCGCCAGCAGCCCCCGGGCGGCTAGCGGCCAAAAGGGCTACGAGCAGTACTTC
cdr3_aa: CASSPRAASGQKGYEQYF

j_call: TRBJ1-5
d_call: TRBD1
clone_size: -
v_call: TRBV19
cdr3_nt: TGTGCCAGTAGTATACGGCAGGGGGCGAGCTATAGCAATCAGCCCCAGCATTTT
cdr3_aa: CASSIRQGASYSNQPQHF

j_call: TRBJ2-1
d_call: -
clone_size: -
v_call: TRBV7-9
cdr3_nt: TGTGCCAGCAGCTTAGCGGCAGGGTTCATTGGCTATGAGCAGTTCTTC
cdr3_aa: CASSLAAGFIGYEQFF

j_call: TRBJ2-5
d_call: TRBD2
clone_size: -
v_call: TRBV18
cdr3_nt: TGTGCCAGCTCACCATCCCTAGCGGGAGGGGAGACCCAGTACTTC
cdr3_aa: CASSPSLAGGETQYF

j_call: TRBJ2-1
d_call: -
clone_size: -
v_call: TRBV15
cdr3_nt: TGTGCCACCAGCCCAACTACCCCCCGACGGCAGGGGATTGTGGGCTCCTACAATGAGCAGTTCTTC
cdr3_aa: CATSPTTPRRQGIVGSYNEQFF

j_call: TRBJ1-1
d_call: -
clone_size: -
v_call: TRBV1
cdr3_nt: TGCACCAGCAGCCAAGAGGAGGCGCTGGGCACTGAAGCTTTCTTT
cdr3_aa: CTSSQEEALGTEAFF

j_call: TRBJ2-1
d_call: TRBD2
clone_size: -
v_call: TRBV6-4
cdr3_nt: TGTGCCAGCAGTGGGACTAGCGGCGCCTACAATGAGCAGTTCTTC
cdr3_aa: CASSGTSGAYNEQFF

j_call: TRBJ2-7
d_call: TRBD1
clone_size: -
v_call: TRBV5-1
cdr3_nt: TGCGCCAGCAGCCCTAGGACAGGGCCGTACGAGCAGTACTTC
cdr3_aa: CASSPRTGPYEQYF

j_call: TRBJ1-5
d_call: -
clone_size: -
v_call: TRBV7-2
cdr3_nt: TGTGCCAGCAGACCAACCTCCGGGACAAAGGGCGATCAGCCCCAGCATTTT
cdr3_aa: CASRPTSGTKGDQPQHF

j_call: TRBJ1-4
d_call: -
clone_size: -
v_call: TRBV21-1
cdr3_nt: TGTGCCAGCAGCAAAGTGGCCCCTACAGGGACTAATGAAAAACTGTTTTTT
cdr3_aa: CASSKVAPTGTNEKLFF

j_call: TRBJ2-3
d_call: -
clone_size: -
v_call: TRBV5-1
cdr3_nt: TGCGCCAGCGGGAGCTATGATACGCAGTATTTT
cdr3_aa: CASGSYDTQYF

j_call: TRBJ2-7
d_call: -
clone_size: -
v_call: TRBV7-8
cdr3_nt: TGTGCCAGCAGCTTAAGTTCGGGCGAGCAGTACTTC
cdr3_aa: CASSLSSGEQYF

j_call: TRBJ2-5
d_call: TRBD1
clone_size: -
v_call: TRBV14
cdr3_nt: TGTGCCAGCAGCCCGACAGGGGCCTACCAAGAGACCCAGTACTTC
cdr3_aa: CASSPTGAYQETQYF

j_call: TRBJ2-7
d_call: -
clone_size: -
v_call: TRBV25-1
cdr3_nt: TGTGCCAGCGCTCGGGGGAGGGGGTTTGGCGAGCAGTACTTC
cdr3_aa: CASARGRGFGEQYF

j_call: TRBJ2-7
d_call: TRBD1
clone_size: -
v_call: TRBV28
cdr3_nt: TGTGCCAGCGGGGACCCGGGCGGGACAGGGGGAACCTACGAGCAGTACTTC
cdr3_aa: CASGDPGGTGGTYEQYF

j_call: TRBJ2-2
d_call: TRBD1
clone_size: once
v_call: TRBV4-3
cdr3_nt: TGCGCCAGCGGACCGGGGACAGACACCGGGGAGCTGTTTTTT
cdr3_aa: CASGPGTDTGELFF

j_call: TRBJ2-3
d_call: -
clone_size: -
v_call: TRBV7-2
cdr3_nt: TGTGCCAGCAGCGGCCGACACACAGATACGCAGTATTTT
cdr3_aa: CASSGRHTDTQYF

j_call: TRBJ1-1
d_call: -
clone_size: -
v_call: TRBV6-1
cdr3_nt: TGTGCCAGCAGCCAACAGGGCCTTATGTCCACTGAAGCTTTCTTT
cdr3_aa: CASSQQGLMSTEAFF

j_call: TRBJ2-7
d_call: -
clone_size: -
v_call: TRBV7-9
cdr3_nt: TGTGCCAGCAGCCAAGGGCGGGGCTATTACGAGCAGTACTTC
cdr3_aa: CASSQGRGYYEQYF

j_call: TRBJ2-7
d_call: TRBD1
clone_size: -
v_call: TRBV27
cdr3_nt: TGTGCCAGCAGTTTTGGACCCGGGACAGGGGCGGCCTACGAGCAGTACTTC
cdr3_aa: CASSFGPGTGAAYEQYF

j_call: TRBJ1-1
d_call: -
clone_size: -
v_call: TRBV7-9
cdr3_nt: TGTGCCAGCAGCGCGTCCGGTGGGAACACTGAAGCTTTCTTT
cdr3_aa: CASSASGGNTEAFF

j_call: TRBJ2-3
d_call: -
clone_size: once
v_call: TRBV5-8
cdr3_nt: TGTGCCAGCAGCTACCGGGACTCAAGCACAGATACGCAGTATTTT
cdr3_aa: CASSYRDSSTDTQYF

j_call: TRBJ2-1
d_call: TRBD1
clone_size: -
v_call: TRBV7-3
cdr3_nt: TGTGCCAGCAGCCGGGACAGGGGAGGCTACAATGAGCAGTTCTTC
cdr3_aa: CASSRDRGGYNEQFF

j_call: TRBJ2-1
d_call: -
clone_size: -
v_call: TRBV7-9
cdr3_nt: TGTGCCACCCAGGAACTAGGGTACAATGAGCAGTTCTTC
cdr3_aa: CATQELGYNEQFF

j_call: TRBJ2-7
d_call: -
clone_size: -
v_call: TRBV11-2
cdr3_nt: TGCGCCAGCAGCTTAGCTCCTAGCGAGACCTACGAGCAGTACTTC
cdr3_aa: CASSLAPSETYEQYF

j_call: TRBJ1-2
d_call: -
clone_size: -
v_call: TRBV21-1
cdr3_nt: TGTGCCAGCAGCAAAGAGGGACAGAGCTATGGCTACACCTTC
cdr3_aa: CASSKEGQSYGYTF

j_call: TRBJ2-5
d_call: TRBD1
clone_size: -
v_call: TRBV9
cdr3_nt: TGTGCCAGCAGTCCCCCCCGGGGCAGGGGGCGTGAAGAGACCCAGTACTTC
cdr3_aa: CASSPPRGRGREETQYF

j_call: TRBJ2-1
d_call: TRBD2
clone_size: -
v_call: TRBV5-4
cdr3_nt: TGTGCCAGCAGCTCAAACCCCCTAGCGGGGCGCTACAATGAGCAGTTCTTC
cdr3_aa: CASSSNPLAGRYNEQFF

j_call: TRBJ1-5
d_call: TRBD1
clone_size: -
v_call: TRBV2
cdr3_nt: TGTGCCAGCAGCGGGGGCAGGGGGGATCAGCCCCAGCATTTT
cdr3_aa: CASSGGRGDQPQHF

j_call: TRBJ2-2
d_call: -
clone_size: -
v_call: TRBV19
cdr3_nt: TGTGCCAGTAGTCCCCAGGGGGAGGCCGGGGAGCTGTTTTTT
cdr3_aa: CASSPQGEAGELFF

j_call: TRBJ1-2
d_call: -
clone_size: -
v_call: TRBV28
cdr3_nt: TGTGCCAGCAGTTTAGGCTACAGGGTCGGCTATGGCTACACCTTC
cdr3_aa: CASSLGYRVGYGYTF

j_call: TRBJ2-7
d_call: -
clone_size: once
v_call: TRBV18
cdr3_nt: TGTGCCAGCTCACCGGGGGCAGGGAGAACGGGCGAGCAGTACTTC
cdr3_aa: CASSPGAGRTGEQYF

j_call: TRBJ1-1
d_call: TRBD1
clone_size: -
v_call: TRBV7-3
cdr3_nt: TGTGCCAGCAGCTTAAATCCCGGGACAGCCTTTGAAGCTTTCTTT
cdr3_aa: CASSLNPGTAFEAFF

j_call: TRBJ2-2
d_call: TRBD1
clone_size: -
v_call: TRBV19
cdr3_nt: TGTGCCAGCCGAAAGGACAGGGGTTTGACCGGGGAGCTGTTTTTT
cdr3_aa: CASRKDRGLTGELFF

j_call: TRBJ2-4
d_call: TRBD2
clone_size: -
v_call: TRBV19
cdr3_nt: TGTGCCAGTAGCTCACTAGCGGGAGTCGGAAACATTCAGTACTTC
cdr3_aa: CASSSLAGVGNIQYF

j_call: TRBJ2-6
d_call: TRBD1
clone_size: once
v_call: TRBV28
cdr3_nt: TGTGCCAGCGGGACAGGGGGCGGTGGGGCCAACGTCCTGACTTTC
cdr3_aa: CASGTGGGGANVLTF

j_call: TRBJ2-3
d_call: -
clone_size: -
v_call: TRBV19
cdr3_nt: TGTGCCAGTAGTATGTTGGCCCATACGCAGTATTTT
cdr3_aa: CASSMLAHTQYF

j_call: TRBJ2-7
d_call: -
clone_size: -
v_call: TRBV13
cdr3_nt: TGTGCCAGCAGCCCCTCCGCGGAATCCTACGAGCAGTACTTC
cdr3_aa: CASSPSAESYEQYF

j_call: TRBJ1-1
d_call: -
clone_size: -
v_call: TRBV23-1
cdr3_nt: TGCGCCAGCAGTCACCCAGGGGCGGGTCGGACTGAAGCTTTCTTT
cdr3_aa: CASSHPGAGRTEAFF

j_call: TRBJ1-1
d_call: TRBD1
clone_size: -
v_call: TRBV4-1
cdr3_nt: TGCGCCAGCAGCCCACGACAGGGCTCGAACACTGAAGCTTTCTTT
cdr3_aa: CASSPRQGSNTEAFF

j_call: TRBJ2-1
d_call: TRBD2
clone_size: -
v_call: TRBV5-1
cdr3_nt: TGCGCCAGCAGCCCACGACTAGCCCATGAGCAGTTCTTC
cdr3_aa: CASSPRLAHEQFF

j_call: TRBJ2-5
d_call: -
clone_size: -
v_call: TRBV6-5
cdr3_nt: TGTGCCAGCAGTAGCCCCACGGGGGTGAGGGAGACCCAGTACTTC
cdr3_aa: CASSSPTGVRETQYF

j_call: TRBJ2-1
d_call: TRBD2
clone_size: -
v_call: TRBV7-8
cdr3_nt: TGTGCCAGCAGCCCGCCGGGGGGCGGGAGGGCGAGAGAGCAGTTCTTC
cdr3_aa: CASSPPGGGRAREQFF

j_call: TRBJ1-4
d_call: TRBD1
clone_size: -
v_call: TRBV28
cdr3_nt: TGTGCCAGCAGGACAGGGGGGCATAATGAAAAACTGTTTTTT
cdr3_aa: CASRTGGHNEKLFF

j_call: TRBJ1-2
d_call: -
clone_size: -
v_call: TRBV9
cdr3_nt: TGTGCCAGCAGCGAAACACCCGGGTTTGGCTACACCTTC
cdr3_aa: CASSETPGFGYTF

j_call: TRBJ2-1
d_call: -
clone_size: -
v_call: TRBV7-2
cdr3_nt: TGTGCCAGCAGCCCATCCGGGACCTACAATGAGCAGTTCTTC
cdr3_aa: CASSPSGTYNEQFF